Listed here are 22 T cell receptor beta chains from one sample, sequenced in a study of T cells in Graves' hyperthyroidism and ophthalmopathy. TCR beta CDR3 regions were amplified from RNA. The HTBI primer set drove a first-round RT-PCR of the TCR CDR3. Via MiXCR, TCRdb re-called the multiplex PCR reads, giving one row per CDR3 protein. This table has under 450,000 distinct CDR3 sequences, more than 15% appearing once. The specimen sequenced was blood. The receptors were gathered from a woman aged 18-30 years with Graves' hyperthyroidism.

This clonotype occurred many times. The J gene is TRBJ2-3, the V gene TRBV6-2 or TRBV6-3; D is possibly TRBD2 (5 bases). This CDR3 is built from 16 residues. V was pared by 6 bases and J by 6 bases, with 22 bases between. Germline V gene data show CDR1 as MNHEY and CDR2 as SVGEGT. The CDR3 protein is CASSSGLEAARDTQYF. The CDR3 DNA reads TGTGCCAGCAGCTCAGGACTCGAGGCAGCCAGGGATACGCAGTATTTT.

The sample holds many counts of this clonotype. The chain joins TRBV12-5 to TRBJ2-2, with 11 bases aligning to TRBD2. This CDR3 spans 16 amino acids. Germline assignment: CDR1 LGHNT and CDR2 FRNRAP. Unmatched junction bases numbered 2, after V lost 0 bases and J lost 5 bases. The CDR3 nucleotides are TGTGCTAGTGGTTTGGTACGGACTAGCGGGACCGGGGAGCTGTTTTTT. Its protein is CASGLVRTSGTGELFF. Full variable domain (outside the CDR3, taken from reference TRBV12-5 and TRBJ2-2): DARVTQTPRHKVTEMGQEVTMRCQPILGHNTVFWYRQTMMQGLELLAYFRNRAPLDDSGMPKDRFSAEMPDATLATLKIQPSEPRDSAVYFCASGLVRTSGTGELFFGEGSRLTVL.

This clonotype was counted many times. J is TRBJ2-7 and V is TRBV14; D gene uncertain. Germline CDR1 SGHDN, CDR2 FVKESK. The CDR3 spans 16 residues. V lost 4 bases and J 0 bases, leaving 16 bases between the germline ends. CDR3 protein: CASSRRFILPSYEQYF. DNA for the CDR3: TGTGCCAGCAGCCGTCGTTTCATACTACCCTCCTACGAGCAGTACTTC.

In its sample, this clonotype was seen many times. The chain recombines TRBV6-5 with TRBJ2-6; 10 bases agree with TRBD1. Unmatched junction bases numbered 7, after V lost 2 bases and J lost 3 bases. This CDR3 has 18 amino acids. Looked up from germline, CDR1 is MNHEY and CDR2 is SVGAGI. The DNA for the CDR3 is TGTGCCAGCAGTTACCCGGGACAGGGGTTCTATGGGGCCAACGTCCTGACTTTC. Protein product: CASSYPGQGFYGANVLTF.

The chain employs TRBV10-3 and TRBJ2-7, with TRBD1 matching 9 bases. This CDR3 is 14 amino acids long. The germline CDR1 and CDR2 sequences are ENHRY and SYGVKD. The chain's CDR3 is CTTRGTGTTYEQYF. CDR3 in DNA: TGTACCACCAGAGGGACAGGGACGACCTACGAGCAGTACTTC.

This clonotype has a count of ten or more. The rearrangement uses TRBV20-1 and TRBJ2-5, with D tentatively TRBD1 (6 bases). The V gene lost 3 bases and the J gene lost 2 bases, with 13 bases spanning the gap. This CDR3 is 14 amino acids long. The germline V gene encodes CDR1 DFQATT and CDR2 SNEGSKA (reference sequence). The CDR3 is CSARHPGQQETQYF. The CDR3 coding sequence is TGCAGTGCTAGGCACCCGGGACAACAAGAGACCCAGTACTTC.

The chain recombines TRBV4-2 with TRBJ1-1; D gene uncertain. V dropped 4 bases and J dropped 0 bases, with 15 bases sitting between them. From germline, CDR1 is LGHNA and CDR2 YNFKEQ. The CDR3 has 16 residues. The CDR3 sequence is CASSPWEVPMNTEAFF. The CDR3 DNA reads as TGTGCCAGCAGCCCCTGGGAAGTTCCGATGAACACTGAAGCTTTCTTT.

This clonotype came up many times. The V gene is TRBV6-1, the J gene TRBJ1-6, with 8 nucleotides matching TRBD1. Looked up from germline, CDR1 is MNHNS and CDR2 is SASEGT. The CDR3 totals 15 residues. V shed 7 bases and J 7 bases; nucleotides not matched to a gene: 9. CDR3 in amino acids: CASNLQGGGNSPLHF. Written as DNA, the CDR3 is TGTGCCAGCAACCTACAGGGGGGTGGAAATTCACCCCTCCACTTT.

This chain joins TRBV5-1 and TRBJ2-5; maybe TRBD2 (5 bases). The CDR3 sequence is 14 residues long. V was pared by 4 bases and J by 5 bases, with 15 bases between. Germline V gene data show CDR1 as SGHRS and CDR2 as YFSETQ. The chain's CDR3 is CASSATTGFETQYF. As DNA, the CDR3 is TGCGCCAGCAGCGCCACGACGGGATTTGAGACCCAGTACTTC.

This clonotype was recorded at least ten times. The chain joins TRBV11-1 to TRBJ2-1; TRBD2 agrees at 11 bases. V trimming: 4 bases; J trimming: 6 bases; junction bases outside the gene matches: 5. Germline V lookup: CDR1 SGHAT, CDR2 FQDESV (reference sequence). This CDR3 contains 15 residues. The CDR3 region is CASSSGLAGLNEQFF. CDR3 sequence (DNA): TGTGCCAGCAGCTCCGGACTAGCGGGCCTCAATGAGCAGTTCTTC.

The chain joins TRBV20-1 to TRBJ2-7; 11 nucleotides agree with TRBD2. Germline CDR1 and CDR2: DFQATT and SNEGSKA (reference sequence). The CDR3 runs to 14 residues. Unmatched junction bases numbered 4, after V lost 3 bases and J lost 3 bases. CDR3 residues: CSARAGLAGYEQYF. The CDR3 DNA is TGCAGTGCTAGGGCTGGACTAGCGGGCTACGAGCAGTACTTC.

The DNA of the CDR3 is TGCAGTGCTAGAGTTGCGGAAAGCACAGATACGCAGTATTTT. Translating gives CSARVAESTDTQYF. The chain is built from TRBV20-1 and TRBJ2-3; D remains ambiguous. V lost 1 base to trimming and J lost 0 bases, with 8 bases between them. The CDR3 contains 14 residues. Germline CDR1 is DFQATT and CDR2 is SNEGSKA (reference sequence).

This clonotype was counted at least ten times. The chain joins TRBV29-1 to TRBJ2-2, with D perhaps given as TRBD1 or TRBD2 (7 bases each). Germline V lookup: CDR1 SQVTM, CDR2 ANQGSEA. The V and J ends lost 5 bases and 3 bases respectively, with 13 bases between them. CDR3 length: 14 residues. The CDR3 DNA is TGCAGCGTTTGTCAGGGGGGGGACACCGGGGAGCTGTTTTTT. Translating it yields CSVCQGGDTGELFF.

The chain recombines TRBV4-1 with TRBJ2-2; 8 nucleotides line up with TRBD1. Trimming removed 8 bases from V and 4 bases from J; junction bases left unmatched: 21. The V gene's germline CDR1 is MGHRA and CDR2 YSYEKL. CDR3 size: 19 residues. CDR3 amino acids: CASLGGIRTGKVSTGELFF. The CDR3 DNA sequence: TGCGCCAGCTTGGGGGGAATCCGGACAGGGAAAGTGAGCACCGGGGAGCTGTTTTTT.

This clonotype was counted ten times or more. This chain joins TRBV20-1 and TRBJ2-3; no clear D. Germline V gene lookup returns CDR1 DFQATT and CDR2 SNEGSKA (reference sequence). The germline V and J ends were trimmed by 6 bases and 8 bases, with 9 bases remaining between them. The CDR3 sequence is 10 residues long. The CDR3 coding sequence is TGCAGTGCCCCTTTTGGTACGCAGTATTTT. This codes for CSAPFGTQYF.

This clonotype was counted at least ten times. The genes are TRBV6-1 and TRBJ2-3; 12 bases match TRBD2. CDR3 length equals 18 residues. The germline gives CDR1 MNHNS, CDR2 SASEGT. V gave up 6 bases and J gave up 1 base; unmatched junction bases: 11. The CDR3 DNA follows: TGTGCCAGCAGACCCCCTAGCGGGAGGGCCGGGGGCACAGATACGCAGTATTTT. This codes for CASRPPSGRAGGTDTQYF.

This clonotype was picked up many times. The rearrangement joins TRBV19 to TRBJ1-5; D is ambiguous. Germline V gene sequence: CDR1 LNHDA, CDR2 SQIVND (reference sequence). The CDR3 consists of 14 residues. V shed 5 bases and J shed 1 base, with 9 bases lying between them. The CDR3 reads CASSLIGSNQPQHF. The DNA of the CDR3 is TGTGCCAGTAGTCTTATAGGAAGCAATCAGCCCCAGCATTTT.

This clonotype was seen at least ten times. The rearrangement links TRBV6-1 to TRBJ2-3; tentatively, D is TRBD2 (7 bases). This CDR3 comprises 14 residues. The V gene's germline CDR1 is MNHNS and CDR2 SASEGT. V dropped 7 bases and J dropped 6 bases, with 17 bases sitting between them. The CDR3 nucleotides read TGTGCCAGCACCCTGGGGGGGGGCCCGGATACGCAGTATTTT. Its translation: CASTLGGGPDTQYF.

This clonotype was seen many times. V and J are TRBV27 and TRBJ2-7, with 10 bases fitting TRBD1. In germline, CDR1 is MNHEY, CDR2 SMNVEV (reference sequence). Trimming cost V 3 bases and J 0 bases; bases outside gene matches: 5. CDR3 length: 16 amino acids. CDR3 loop: CASSFLWDRGSYEQYF. In DNA form, the CDR3 reads TGTGCCAGCAGTTTCCTATGGGACAGGGGCTCCTACGAGCAGTACTTC.

In its sample, this clonotype was seen many times. The chain links TRBV7-2 to TRBJ1-5; D is ambiguous. Germline CDR1 and CDR2: SGHTA and FQGNSA. The CDR3 covers 14 residues. Trimming pared 5 bases from V and 2 bases from J, leaving 10 bases between. As DNA, the CDR3 is TGTGCCAGCAGCGCATGGACCGGCAATCAGCCCCAGCATTTT. Its protein is CASSAWTGNQPQHF.

The chain links TRBV2 to TRBJ2-5, with 12 bases matching TRBD1. The CDR3 length is 15 residues. With 6 bases clipped from V and 1 base from J, the junction kept 3 bases outside the gene matches. Germline CDR1 and CDR2: SNHLY and FYNNEI. CDR3 sequence reads: CASRAGQGAQETQYF. CDR3 coding DNA: TGTGCCAGCAGGGCGGGACAGGGGGCCCAAGAGACCCAGTACTTC.

The DNA of the CDR3 is TGTGCCAGCAGCCCTGTCGGGGATGGAAACACCATATATTTT. The encoded protein is CASSPVGDGNTIYF. The genes are TRBV3-1 and TRBJ1-3, with D unclear. Trimming shortened V by 4 bases and J by 3 bases, and 10 bases separated the two germline ends. CDR1 is LGHDT, CDR2 YNNKEL, per germline (reference sequence). The CDR3 is 14 residues long.